This TCR beta chain was sequenced in a study of CD8+ T cells in alopecia areata. Points from the study as a whole: Mouse data revealed clearer TCR sharing than patient data did, a gap possibly tied to HLA. Numerous clones, expanded in lesions, remained in scalp and blood during tofacitinib.

Reverse transcribed after extraction, RNA yielded cDNA as the sequencing template. Only in-frame clones appear in the TCRdb table, and some are missing; sequencing was by immunoSEQ multiplex PCR. The sample shows about 60,000 clones, around 42% of them seen only once. Indicated treatment: oral pan-JAK inhibitor, 5-10 mg twice daily. V was cut by 6 bases and J by 6 bases, with 27 bases left in between. The germline gives CDR1 GTSNPN, CDR2 SVGIG (reference sequence). The CDR3 has 16 amino acids. In the case of this clone: Its antigen is still unknown.

This clonotype was sampled from a human donor with alopecia areata. This sample comprised CD8+ T cells sorted from blood, obtained at roughly week 36, from a patient treated with tofacitinib. The chain carries TRBV30 and TRBJ2-7, with a weak D call TRBD2 (5 bases). The chain's CDR3 is CACRESWGSVFVEQYF. Written as DNA, the CDR3 is TGTGCCTGCCGAGAATCCTGGGGTAGCGTTTTCGTCGAGCAGTACTTC.